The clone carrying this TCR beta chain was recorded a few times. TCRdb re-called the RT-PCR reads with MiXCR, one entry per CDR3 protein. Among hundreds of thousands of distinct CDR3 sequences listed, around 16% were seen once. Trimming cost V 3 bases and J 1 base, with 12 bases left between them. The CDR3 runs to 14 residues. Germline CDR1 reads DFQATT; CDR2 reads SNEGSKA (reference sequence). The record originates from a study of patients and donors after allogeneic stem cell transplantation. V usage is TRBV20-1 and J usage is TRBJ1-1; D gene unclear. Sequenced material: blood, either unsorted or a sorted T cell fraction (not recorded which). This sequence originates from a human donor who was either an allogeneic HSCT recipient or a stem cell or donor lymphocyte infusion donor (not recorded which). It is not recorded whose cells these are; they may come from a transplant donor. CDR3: CSASIVGGNTEAFF. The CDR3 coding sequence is TGCAGTGCTAGCATTGTTGGAGGGAACACTGAAGCTTTCTTT.